Presented here are 19 T cell receptor beta chains from one specimen sequenced in a study of beta chain features in type 1 diabetes. Expressed TCRB transcripts were sequenced after all isolated RNA was converted to cDNA. TCRdb keeps only in-frame clones here, not all; method: immunoSEQ multiplex PCR. The sample consists of roughly 380,000 clones, 15% to 20% of them appearing once. The sample consisted of naive CD4+ T cells from blood. The receptors derive from a woman aged 18-30 years in good health.

This clone was detected only a few times. The V and J genes are TRBV6-1 and TRBJ1-2; D perhaps matches TRBD1 (5 bases). CDR3 size: 14 residues. Germline values: CDR1 MNHNS, CDR2 SASEGT. V dropped 8 bases and J dropped 3 bases, with 16 bases sitting between them. The CDR3 DNA is TGTGCCAGCGGAATCAGGGTGCGAGACTATGGCTACACCTTC. Protein sequence: CASGIRVRDYGYTF.

This clone was counted between two and nine times. This chain connects TRBV5-4 to TRBJ1-2, with 9 nucleotides matching TRBD1. From germline, CDR1 is SGHNT and CDR2 YYREEE (reference sequence). The CDR3 totals 13 residues. Trimming cost V 3 bases and J 3 bases; bases outside gene matches: 0. CDR3: CASSWDRDYGYTF. DNA for the CDR3: TGTGCCAGCAGCTGGGACAGGGACTATGGCTACACCTTC.

V usage is TRBV7-8 and J usage is TRBJ1-1; perhaps TRBD1 as D (6 bases). V was trimmed by 0 bases and J by 9 bases, leaving 14 bases between them. In germline, CDR1 is SGHVS, CDR2 FQNEAQ. The CDR3 extends over 14 amino acids. The CDR3: CASSLAGSGGKAFF. Here the CDR3 DNA reads TGTGCCAGCAGCTTAGCCGGCTCGGGGGGCAAAGCTTTCTTT. Full variable domain (rest looked up from reference TRBV7-8 and TRBJ1-1): GAGVSQSPRYKVAKRGQDVALRCDPISGHVSLFWYQQALGQGPEFLTYFQNEAQLDKSGLPSDRFFAERPEGSVSTLKIQRTQQEDSAVYLCASSLAGSGGKAFFGQGTRLTVV.

The J gene is TRBJ1-2, the V gene TRBV19; 10 bases match TRBD1. From germline, CDR1 is LNHDA and CDR2 SQIVND (reference sequence). The CDR3 has 14 amino acids. Trimming removed 5 bases from V and 8 bases from J; junction bases left unmatched: 8. The CDR3 DNA is TGTGCCAGTAGTCCGGGACAGGGGATGGGCGGCTACACCTTC. It encodes CASSPGQGMGGYTF. Combining the CDR3 with reference TRBV19 and TRBJ1-2 gives the whole variable domain DGGITQSPKYLFRKEGQNVTLSCEQNLNHDAMYWYRQDPGQGLRLIYYSQIVNDFQKGDIAEGYSVSREKKESFPLTVTSAQKNPTAFYLCASSPGQGMGGYTFGSGTRLTVV.

This chain links TRBV12-5 with TRBJ2-7, with 7 positions matching TRBD1. CDR3 length equals 15 residues. Trimming removed 4 bases from V and 1 base from J; junction bases left unmatched: 7. CDR1 and CDR2 (germline): LGHNT, FRNRAP. CDR3 residues: CASGSGQAYSYEQYF. CDR3 coding DNA: TGTGCTAGTGGTTCCGGACAGGCTTATTCCTACGAGCAGTACTTC.

The chain carries TRBV5-1 and TRBJ2-5, with D tentatively TRBD2 (5 bases). This CDR3 comprises 17 residues. CDR1 and CDR2 (germline): SGHRS, YFSETQ. The ends were cut back, 0 bases at V and 2 bases at J, with 17 bases in the middle. This CDR3 is CASSLGATGYLQETQYF. The DNA of the CDR3 is TGCGCCAGCAGCTTGGGCGCTACGGGGTACCTTCAAGAGACCCAGTACTTC.

The chain combines TRBV7-9 with TRBJ2-3, with D perhaps matching TRBD2 (5 bases). V lost 5 bases and J 0 bases, leaving 12 bases between the germline ends. The CDR3 runs to 15 residues. Per the germline V gene, CDR1 is SEHNR and CDR2 is FQNEAQ (reference sequence). The CDR3 sequence: CASSGYGGSTDTQYF. Here the CDR3 DNA reads TGTGCCAGCAGCGGGTACGGCGGGAGCACAGATACGCAGTATTTT.

Comments on this clone: Different DNA sequences within this sample yield the same CDR3. The chain couples TRBV29-1 to TRBJ2-7; D gene unclear. This CDR3 is built from 11 residues. Germline CDR1 reads SQVTM; CDR2 reads ANQGSEA. Trimming removed 0 bases at V and 3 bases at J, with 3 bases between. In DNA, the CDR3 is TGCAGCGTTGAAGACAGCTACGAGCAGTACTTC. It encodes CSVEDSYEQYF.

This chain uses TRBV9 with TRBJ1-1; no clear D. CDR1 is SGDLS and CDR2 is YYNGEE in the germline V gene. There are 15 residues in the CDR3. Between the trimmed V and J ends, which lost 4 bases and 3 bases, there was a span of 16 bases. CDR3 region: CASSLDGPRDTEAFF. The CDR3 bases are TGTGCCAGCAGCCTCGACGGACCGAGGGACACTGAAGCTTTCTTT.

This clone was seen only a few times. The J gene is TRBJ2-5, the V gene TRBV6-6; 8 bases fit TRBD1. Losses at the gene ends were 2 bases for V and 5 bases for J; bases not matched to a gene: 4. Germline V gene sequence: CDR1 MNHNY, CDR2 SVGAGI (reference sequence). This CDR3 comprises 14 residues. The CDR3 is CASSYPNRGETQYF. CDR3 coding DNA: TGTGCCAGCAGTTACCCTAACAGGGGGGAGACCCAGTACTTC.

The genes are TRBV5-1 and TRBJ2-7, with 12 nucleotides matching TRBD1. This CDR3 spans 14 amino acids. Per germline, CDR1 SGHRS and CDR2 YFSETQ. V gave up 3 bases and J gave up 5 bases; unmatched junction bases: 3. The CDR3 spells CASSYGTGGDEQYF. The CDR3 nucleotides read TGCGCCAGCAGCTACGGGACAGGGGGCGACGAGCAGTACTTC. The variable domain in full, completed from reference TRBV5-1 and TRBJ2-7, reads KAGVTQTPRYLIKTRGQQVTLSCSPISGHRSVSWYQQTPGQGLQFLFEYFSETQRNKGNFPGRFSGRQFSNSRSEMNVSTLELGDSALYLCASSYGTGGDEQYFGPGTRLTVT.

The chain couples TRBV7-9 to TRBJ1-2; 9 bases align to TRBD1. V dropped 5 bases and J dropped 6; count of bases not matched to a gene: 10. This CDR3 has 15 residues. Germline loops: CDR1 SEHNR, CDR2 FQNEAQ (reference sequence). The CDR3 sequence is CASSSPPRTGDGYTF. The CDR3 DNA sequence: TGTGCCAGCAGCAGCCCCCCCCGGACAGGGGATGGCTACACCTTC. The variable domain in full, completed from reference TRBV7-9 and TRBJ1-2, reads DTGVSQNPRHKITKRGQNVTFRCDPISEHNRLYWYRQTLGQGPEFLTYFQNEAQLEKSRLLSDRFSAERPKGSFSTLEIQRTEQGDSAMYLCASSSPPRTGDGYTFGSGTRLTVV.

In this sample, this clone turned up a few times. The chain couples TRBV30 to TRBJ2-7; TRBD1 matches at 8 bases. There are 17 residues in the CDR3. V shed 0 bases, J shed 3 bases, and the junction held 13 bases outside the gene matches. The germline V gene has CDR1 GTSNPN and CDR2 SVGIG (reference sequence). Written as DNA, the CDR3 is TGTGCCTGGAGTGTTTTCCCTTTTATGGACAGGGACTACGAGCAGTACTTC. This codes for CAWSVFPFMDRDYEQYF.

This clone has just a few counts. V and J are TRBV2 and TRBJ1-4; weak D call: TRBD1 (6 bases). Germline CDR1 reads SNHLY; CDR2 reads FYNNEI. Trimming took off 5 bases at V and 5 bases at J, with 15 bases between the two ends. The CDR3 spans 15 residues. In DNA form, the CDR3 reads TGTGCCAGCAGTTCCCCGGGACAAAGGAATGAAAAACTGTTTTTT. It is translated as CASSSPGQRNEKLFF.

The V call is TRBV12-5, the J call TRBJ2-1; 11 positions agree with TRBD2. The CDR3 totals 16 residues. V lost 3 bases and J lost 7; bases outside the gene matches: 8. The germline V gene has CDR1 LGHNT and CDR2 FRNRAP. CDR3 residues: CASGFFRTSGLNEQFF. The CDR3 DNA is TGTGCTAGTGGTTTTTTCCGGACTAGCGGGTTGAATGAGCAGTTCTTC.

The table lists this clone with a few counts. V and J are TRBV9 and TRBJ2-3; D remains ambiguous. Germline V gene sequence: CDR1 SGDLS, CDR2 YYNGEE. CDR3 length equals 15 residues. The ends were cut back, 3 bases at V and 0 bases at J, with 11 bases in the middle. The CDR3 protein is CASSARISSTDTQYF. The CDR3 DNA follows: TGTGCCAGCAGCGCCCGAATCAGTAGCACAGATACGCAGTATTTT.

In its sample, this clone was seen a few times. The chain is built from TRBV4-3 and TRBJ1-5; tentatively, D is TRBD1 (5 bases). The CDR3 extends over 14 amino acids. The ends were cut back, 2 bases at V and 7 bases at J, with 12 bases in the middle. Germline CDR1 LGHNA, CDR2 YSLEER. CDR3 sequence reads: CASSQLGEGQPQHF. For the CDR3, the DNA is TGCGCCAGCAGCCAATTAGGGGAAGGGCAGCCCCAGCATTTT.

V gene TRBV1 combines with J gene TRBJ2-7; the table's D call TRBD1 went unverified against the DNA. TRBV1 is deemed a pseudogene. This CDR3 region has 15 residues. In DNA form, the CDR3 reads TGCACCAGCAGCCGAGAGAAGGCAGGGGGCGGCGAGCAGTACTTC. It specifies CTSSREKAGGGEQYF.

This clone was detected a few times. The chain has TRBV7-2 and TRBJ2-5; no reliable D call. The CDR3 has 16 residues. Trimming removed 5 bases from V and 2 bases from J, with 18 bases in between. CDR1 is SGHTA and CDR2 is FQGNSA in the germline V gene. The CDR3 sequence is CASSTRVKAAQETQYF. The CDR3 nucleotides read TGTGCCAGCAGCACCCGAGTCAAGGCGGCTCAAGAGACCCAGTACTTC.